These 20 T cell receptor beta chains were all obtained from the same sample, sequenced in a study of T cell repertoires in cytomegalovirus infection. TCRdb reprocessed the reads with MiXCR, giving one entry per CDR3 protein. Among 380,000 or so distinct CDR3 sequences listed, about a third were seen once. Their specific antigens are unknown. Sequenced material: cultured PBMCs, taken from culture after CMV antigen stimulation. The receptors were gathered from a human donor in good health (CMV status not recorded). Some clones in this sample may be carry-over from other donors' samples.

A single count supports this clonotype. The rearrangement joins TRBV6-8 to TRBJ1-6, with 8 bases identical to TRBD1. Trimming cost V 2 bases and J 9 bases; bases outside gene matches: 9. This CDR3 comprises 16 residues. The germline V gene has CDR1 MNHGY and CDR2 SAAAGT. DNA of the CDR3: TGTGCCAGCAGTTACGACAGGGGCCTCTTGAGTTCACCCCTCCACTTT. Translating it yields CASSYDRGLLSSPLHF.

The CDR3 spells CASGPVGYTF. As DNA, the CDR3 is TGTGCCAGCGGTCCGGTTGGCTACACCTTC. This chain links TRBV28 with TRBJ1-2; no clear D. The CDR3 extends over 10 amino acids. Germline V lookup: CDR1 MDHEN, CDR2 SYDVKM. V was trimmed by 8 bases and J by 7 bases, leaving 8 bases between them.

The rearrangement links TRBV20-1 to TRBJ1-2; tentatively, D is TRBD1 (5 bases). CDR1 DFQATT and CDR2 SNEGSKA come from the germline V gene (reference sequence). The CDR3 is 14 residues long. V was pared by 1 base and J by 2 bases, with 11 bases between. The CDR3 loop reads CSARVGPPNYGYTF. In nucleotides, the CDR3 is TGCAGTGCTAGAGTGGGACCGCCCAACTATGGCTACACCTTC.

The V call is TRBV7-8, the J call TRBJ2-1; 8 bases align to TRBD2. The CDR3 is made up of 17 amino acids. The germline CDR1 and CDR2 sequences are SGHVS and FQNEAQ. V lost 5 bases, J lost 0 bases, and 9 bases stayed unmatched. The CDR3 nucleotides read TGTGCCAGCAGCCCCCGAGTAGCGGGAACCTCCTACAATGAGCAGTTCTTC. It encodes CASSPRVAGTSYNEQFF.

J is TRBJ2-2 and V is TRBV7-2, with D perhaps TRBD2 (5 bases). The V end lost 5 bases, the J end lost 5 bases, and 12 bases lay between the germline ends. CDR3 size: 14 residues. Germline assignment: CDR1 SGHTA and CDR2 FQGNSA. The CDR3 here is CASSPSTGTGELFF. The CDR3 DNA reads TGTGCCAGCAGCCCCTCCACGGGGACCGGGGAGCTGTTTTTT.

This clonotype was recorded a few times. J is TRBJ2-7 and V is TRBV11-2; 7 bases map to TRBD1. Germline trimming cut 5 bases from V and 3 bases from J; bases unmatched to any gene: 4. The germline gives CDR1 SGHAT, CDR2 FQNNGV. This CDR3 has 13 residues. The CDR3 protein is CASSRGQSYEQYF. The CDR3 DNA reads TGTGCCAGCAGCCGGGGACAGAGCTACGAGCAGTACTTC.

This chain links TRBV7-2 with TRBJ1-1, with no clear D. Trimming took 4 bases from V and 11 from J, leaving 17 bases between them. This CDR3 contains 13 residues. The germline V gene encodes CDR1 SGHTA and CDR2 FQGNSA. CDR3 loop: CASSSYPSVGAFF. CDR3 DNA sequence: TGTGCCAGCAGCTCATACCCCTCAGTCGGGGCTTTCTTT.

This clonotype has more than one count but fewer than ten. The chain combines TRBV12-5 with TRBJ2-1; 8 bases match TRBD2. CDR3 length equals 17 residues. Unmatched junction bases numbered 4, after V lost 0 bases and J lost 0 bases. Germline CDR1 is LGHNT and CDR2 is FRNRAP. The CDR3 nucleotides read TGTGCTAGTGGTTTGGTACTGAGCGGGAGCTCCTACAATGAGCAGTTCTTC. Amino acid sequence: CASGLVLSGSSYNEQFF.

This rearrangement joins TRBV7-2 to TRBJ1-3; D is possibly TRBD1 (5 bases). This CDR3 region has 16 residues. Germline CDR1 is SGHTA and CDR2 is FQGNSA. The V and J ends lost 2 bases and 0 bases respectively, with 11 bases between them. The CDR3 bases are TGTGCCAGCAGCTTAAATTCCCAGGGCTCTGGAAACACCATATATTTT. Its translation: CASSLNSQGSGNTIYF.

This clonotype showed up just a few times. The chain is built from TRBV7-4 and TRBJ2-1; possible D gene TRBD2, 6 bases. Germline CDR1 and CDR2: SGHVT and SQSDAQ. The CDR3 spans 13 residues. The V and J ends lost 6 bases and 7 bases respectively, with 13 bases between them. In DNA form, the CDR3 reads TGTGCCAGCAGGATCCTCGGGACTAATGAGCAGTTCTTC. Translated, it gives CASRILGTNEQFF.

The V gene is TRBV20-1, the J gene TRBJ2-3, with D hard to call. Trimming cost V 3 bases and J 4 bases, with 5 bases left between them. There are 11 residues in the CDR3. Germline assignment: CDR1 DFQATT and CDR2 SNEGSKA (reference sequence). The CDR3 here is CSARNSDTQYF. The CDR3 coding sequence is TGCAGTGCTAGGAACTCAGATACGCAGTATTTT.

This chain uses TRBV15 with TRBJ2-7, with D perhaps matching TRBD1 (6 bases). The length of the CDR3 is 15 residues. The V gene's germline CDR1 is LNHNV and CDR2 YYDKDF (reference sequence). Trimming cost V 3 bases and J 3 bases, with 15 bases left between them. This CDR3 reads CATSSPTGGRYEQYV. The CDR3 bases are TGTGCCACCAGCAGCCCGACAGGAGGACGCTACGAGCAGTACGTC.

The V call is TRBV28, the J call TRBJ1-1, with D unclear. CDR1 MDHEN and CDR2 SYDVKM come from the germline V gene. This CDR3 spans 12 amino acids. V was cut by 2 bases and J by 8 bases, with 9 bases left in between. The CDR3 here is CASSLRMTEAFF. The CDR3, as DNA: TGTGCCAGCAGTTTAAGGATGACAGAAGCTTTCTTT. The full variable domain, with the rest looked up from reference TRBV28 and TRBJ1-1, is DVKVTQSSRYLVKRTGEKVFLECVQDMDHENMFWYRQDPGLGLRLIYFSYDVKMKEKGDIPEGYSVSREKKERFSLILESASTNQTSMYLCASSLRMTEAFFGQGTRLTVV.

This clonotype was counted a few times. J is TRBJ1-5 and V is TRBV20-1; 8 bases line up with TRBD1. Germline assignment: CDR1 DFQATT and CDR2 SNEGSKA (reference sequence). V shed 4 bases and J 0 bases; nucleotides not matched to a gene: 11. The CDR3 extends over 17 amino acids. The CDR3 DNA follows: TGCAGTGCTAACCATCATTCAGGGGGCCTTAGCAATCAGCCCCAGCATTTT. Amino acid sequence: CSANHHSGGLSNQPQHF.

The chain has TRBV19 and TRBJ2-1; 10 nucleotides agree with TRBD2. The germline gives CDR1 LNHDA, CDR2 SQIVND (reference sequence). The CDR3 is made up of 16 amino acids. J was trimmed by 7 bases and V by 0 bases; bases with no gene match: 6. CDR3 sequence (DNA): TGTGCCAGTAGTATAGACCTAGCGGGAGCGGGTAATGAGCAGTTCTTC. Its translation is CASSIDLAGAGNEQFF.

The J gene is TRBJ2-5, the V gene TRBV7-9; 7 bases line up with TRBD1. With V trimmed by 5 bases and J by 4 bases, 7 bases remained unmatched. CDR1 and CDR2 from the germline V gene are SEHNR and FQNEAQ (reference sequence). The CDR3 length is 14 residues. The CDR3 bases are TGTGCCAGCAGCGTGGTTTACAGGGGAGAGACCCAGTACTTC. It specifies CASSVVYRGETQYF.

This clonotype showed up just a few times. The CDR3 DNA reads TGTGCCAGCAGTTACGATGGGAGGACGGGGGAGCAGTACTTC. Amino acid sequence: CASSYDGRTGEQYF. V and J are TRBV6-2 or TRBV6-3 and TRBJ2-7, with D tentatively TRBD2 (6 bases). V lost 2 bases, J lost 7 bases, and 15 bases lay in between. This CDR3 spans 14 amino acids. Germline CDR1 is MNHEY and CDR2 is SVGEGT.

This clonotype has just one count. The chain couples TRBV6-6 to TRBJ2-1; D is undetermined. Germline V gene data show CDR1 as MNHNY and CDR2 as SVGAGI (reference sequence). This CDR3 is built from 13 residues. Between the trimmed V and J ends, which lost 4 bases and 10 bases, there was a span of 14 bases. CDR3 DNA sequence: TGTGCCAGCAGTTCCCGGGCTCCGTCGGAGCAGTTCTTC. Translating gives CASSSRAPSEQFF.

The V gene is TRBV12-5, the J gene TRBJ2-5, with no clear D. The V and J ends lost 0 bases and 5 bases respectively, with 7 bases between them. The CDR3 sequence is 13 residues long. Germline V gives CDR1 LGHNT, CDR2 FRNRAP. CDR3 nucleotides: TGTGCTAGTGGTTTGGTATTATGGGAGACCCAGTACTTC. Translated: CASGLVLWETQYF.

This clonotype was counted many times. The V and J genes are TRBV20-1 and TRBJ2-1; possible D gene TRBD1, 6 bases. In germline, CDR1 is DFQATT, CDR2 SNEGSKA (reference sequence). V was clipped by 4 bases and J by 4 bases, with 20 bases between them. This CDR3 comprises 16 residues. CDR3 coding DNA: TGCAGTGCTAAAGGCTTCAGGGGAAGGGGATACAATGAGCAGTTCTTC. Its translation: CSAKGFRGRGYNEQFF.